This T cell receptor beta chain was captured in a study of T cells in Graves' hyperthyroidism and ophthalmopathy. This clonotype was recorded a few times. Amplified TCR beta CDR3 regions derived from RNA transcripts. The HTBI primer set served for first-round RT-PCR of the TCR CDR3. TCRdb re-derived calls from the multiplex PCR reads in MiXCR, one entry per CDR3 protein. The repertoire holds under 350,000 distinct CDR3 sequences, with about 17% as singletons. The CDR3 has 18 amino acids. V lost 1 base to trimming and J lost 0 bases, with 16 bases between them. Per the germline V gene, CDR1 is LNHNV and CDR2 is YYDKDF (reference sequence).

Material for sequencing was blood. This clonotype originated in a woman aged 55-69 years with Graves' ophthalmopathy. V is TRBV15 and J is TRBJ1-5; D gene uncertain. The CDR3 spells CATSRVQLGVYSNQPQHF. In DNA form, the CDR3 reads TGTGCCACCAGCAGAGTCCAATTAGGAGTTTATAGCAATCAGCCCCAGCATTTT.